This TCR beta chain was obtained from a study of blood T cell repertoires in COVID-19. This clone was seen just once. Clones were sequenced by immunoSEQ multiplex PCR, and TCRdb holds only the in-frame ones, with some missing. The data show some 30,000 clones, with 65% to 90% seen just once and around 6.6% held by the top ten. Sequences were obtained from peripheral blood. The clonotype was recovered from a man in his 60s with active COVID-19.

Here the CDR3 DNA reads TGTGCCAGTAGTCCCTCGACTAGCGGGAGAGTAGGAGAGACCCAGTACTTC. Its translation: CASSPSTSGRVGETQYF. The chain carries TRBV19 and TRBJ2-5; 12 bases fit TRBD2. Germline-derived CDR1 and CDR2 are LNHDA and SQIVND (reference sequence). V lost 5 bases, J lost 4 bases, and 11 bases stayed unmatched. CDR3 size: 17 residues.